The source of this T cell receptor (beta chain) is a study of blood T cell repertoires in COVID-19. As for the study in general: The study drew acute and convalescent COVID-19 samples from the United States, Italy and Spain. From T cells, B-cell-depleted T cells, or PBMCs came the material, which was cDNA or gDNA.

In the source study's methods: Estimated nucleated cell counts came from reference gene primer amplification. Measured with immunoSEQ multiplex PCR; TCRdb has only the in-frame clones, and not every one. V and J calls plus clone size are reproduced from that table; the DNA served to infer D and trimming. The table lists about 55,000 clones, 85% to 90% of them singletons, with 15% to 20% in the top ten. The CDR3 is 13 residues long. V lost 6 bases and J lost 5, with 13 bases in between. This clonotype was obtained from a human donor in a cohort sampled during active COVID-19. The sample was peripheral blood. V gene TRBV12-3 or TRBV12-4 combines with J gene TRBJ1-2; a weak D match, TRBD1 (6 bases). The CDR3 region has the DNA TGTGCCAGCAGCCCAGGGGTGCGGTATGGCTACACCTTC. Encoded protein: CASSPGVRYGYTF.